This TCR beta chain is drawn from a study of CD8 T cells in Susac syndrome. Study outcomes and limitations: The study conceded that relatively few individuals underwent its TCR sequencing and HLA analysis.

RNA was extracted with the RNeasy kit, and a quantity of roughly 0.5 to 1 ug was reverse transcribed using random hexamers. TCRdb re-called the immunoSEQ multiplex PCR reads through MiXCR, storing one row per CDR3 protein. The sample holds around 130,000 distinct CDR3 sequences; about 94% are singletons and the top ten take approximately 0.13%. In its sample, this clonotype was seen once. The antigen remains undetermined. Germline V lookup: CDR1 SGHDN, CDR2 FVKESK. The CDR3 contains 13 residues. The V and J ends lost 5 bases and 1 base respectively, with 8 bases between them. This sequence originates from a human donor with multiple sclerosis. Sequencing used CD4+ T cells from PBMCs. J is TRBJ1-1 and V is TRBV14; D may be TRBD1 (5 bases). In DNA form, the CDR3 reads TGTGCCAGCAGCATCGACAGGAACACTGAAGCTTTCTTT. It is translated as CASSIDRNTEAFF.